The entry below gives a single T cell receptor beta chain sequence along with its context. Antigen: not known. CDR3 size: 14 residues. The V and J ends lost 9 bases and 7 bases, in that order; junction bases with no gene match: 12. Germline lookup yields CDR1 MNHEY and CDR2 SVGAGI. CD4 enrichment then naive enrichment separated naive from memory CD4+ cells. These data are taken from a study of CD4 T cells in relation to SARS-CoV-2 and coronaviruses. Study in general: The HLA restriction of the shared crossreactive spike epitopes was mapped. Study observations and caveats: Samples before the pandemic and after infection were not matched within any donor.

Generated by immunoSEQ multiplex PCR, the TCRdb table keeps only in-frame clones and is missing some. Here the sample spans about 54,000 clones, about 92% being singletons. The clonotype was recovered from an adult with COVID-19. This sequence joins TRBV6-5 and TRBJ1-5; 7 nucleotides align to TRBD1. Sequencing input: naive CD4+ T cells from PBMCs. Subset described: naive CD4+ T cells isolated by negative enrichment. The chain's CDR3 is CARSRDRGRQPQHF. The DNA for the CDR3 is TGTGCCAGATCCCGGGACAGAGGACGGCAGCCCCAGCATTTT.